This passage covers 25 T cell receptor beta chains from one sample sequenced in a study of blood T cell repertoires in COVID-19. Sequencing used immunoSEQ multiplex PCR; TCRdb keeps in-frame clones, though not all of them. The data show tens of thousands of clones, 84% seen once. Sequenced material: peripheral blood. These receptors originate from a man between 45 and 60 years old with active or convalescent COVID-19.

CDR3 bases: TGTGCCACCAGCGGCCGACTAGCGGGGTTGAATGAGCAGTTCTTC. Translated: CATSGRLAGLNEQFF. The chain combines TRBV15 with TRBJ2-1; 11 bases agree with TRBD2. From germline, CDR1 is LNHNV and CDR2 YYDKDF (reference sequence). The V segment lost 5 bases and the J segment 7 bases; nucleotides outside the gene matches: 7. This CDR3 spans 15 amino acids.

This chain links TRBV27 with TRBJ1-6; no clear D. Germline CDR1 is MNHEY and CDR2 is SMNVEV (reference sequence). The CDR3 spans 12 residues. The V end was cut by 6 bases, the J end by 12 bases, with 12 bases between. Here the CDR3 DNA reads TGTGCCAGCAGCCAGACGGGGTTACCCCTCCACTTT. Translating gives CASSQTGLPLHF.

The genes are TRBV3-1 (or the pseudogene TRBV3-2) and TRBJ2-7, with 7 bases fitting TRBD2. The CDR3 consists of 16 residues. Germline values: CDR1 LGHDT, CDR2 YNNKEL (reference sequence). The V and J ends lost 1 base and 0 bases, in that order; junction bases with no gene match: 6. In DNA, the CDR3 is TGTGCCAGCAGCCAAGTATGGCGGGGGAGCTCCTACGAGCAGTACTTC. The encoded protein is CASSQVWRGSSYEQYF.

The chain is built from TRBV6-5 and TRBJ1-1, with 7 bases fitting TRBD1. J was trimmed by 3 bases and V by 0 bases; bases with no gene match: 7. Looked up from germline, CDR1 is MNHEY and CDR2 is SVGAGI. The CDR3 sequence is 16 residues long. CDR3 nucleotide sequence: TGTGCCAGCAGTTACTCGAGAGGGGGCGCGTACACTGAAGCTTTCTTT. This encodes CASSYSRGGAYTEAFF.

The chain joins TRBV28 to TRBJ1-2, with a possible D match to TRBD1 (5 bases). V was shortened by 3 bases and J by 6 bases, with 5 bases between the two germline ends. This CDR3 contains 11 residues. The germline gives CDR1 MDHEN, CDR2 SYDVKM. For the CDR3, the DNA is TGTGCCAGCAGTTTGACAGATGGCTACACCTTC. It yields the protein CASSLTDGYTF.

The chain couples TRBV12-5 to TRBJ2-1; the match to TRBD2 covers 12 bases. The CDR3 is 15 residues long. The germline CDR1 and CDR2 sequences are LGHNT and FRNRAP. The trim removed 1 base at V and 9 bases at J, leaving 4 bases unmatched. CDR3 in amino acids: CASGLASGGAAEQFF. CDR3 sequence (DNA): TGTGCTAGTGGTTTGGCTAGCGGGGGGGCCGCTGAGCAGTTCTTC.

This clone appeared a single time. V is TRBV7-9 and J is TRBJ1-4; no firm D call. The germline gives CDR1 SEHNR, CDR2 FQNEAQ (reference sequence). The CDR3 runs to 17 residues. The ends were cut back, 2 bases at V and 4 bases at J, with 17 bases in the middle. CDR3 protein: CASSLPTSALDNEKLFF. The CDR3 nucleotides are TGTGCCAGCAGCTTACCGACAAGTGCTTTGGATAATGAAAAACTGTTTTTT.

A word on this clone: At one boundary the junction diverges from the germline segment, which might be a read error. This chain links TRBV5-5 with TRBJ2-5; 10 bases are a match to TRBD2. Germline assignment: CDR1 SGHKS and CDR2 YYEKEE (reference sequence). The CDR3 runs 16 residues. CDR3 in DNA: TGTGCCAGCAGCTTGGCGAGCGGGGGGGCCCAAAAGACCCAGTACTTC. It translates to CASSLASGGAQKTQYF.

The chain couples TRBV3-1 (or the pseudogene TRBV3-2) to TRBJ1-5; D is uncertain. The CDR3 consists of 13 residues. V was shortened by 0 bases and J by 6 bases, with 6 bases between the two germline ends. Germline CDR1 reads LGHDT; CDR2 reads YNNKEL (reference sequence). The CDR3 region is CASSQDRVQPQHF. The CDR3, as DNA: TGTGCCAGCAGCCAAGATCGGGTTCAGCCCCAGCATTTT.

The chain employs TRBV14 and TRBJ1-3, with 9 bases lining up with TRBD1. The CDR3 has 16 residues. The germline CDR1 and CDR2 sequences are SGHDN and FVKESK. Unmatched junction bases numbered 11, after V lost 2 bases and J lost 9 bases. CDR3 in amino acids: CASSQSPWDRDVTIYF. The CDR3, as DNA: TGTGCCAGCAGCCAAAGTCCCTGGGACAGGGATGTCACCATATATTTT.

V and J are TRBV15 and TRBJ1-2; TRBD1 aligns across 9 bases. J lost 5 bases, V lost 0 bases, and 7 bases had no gene match. Per the germline V gene, CDR1 is LNHNV and CDR2 is YYDKDF (reference sequence). The CDR3 has 16 residues. Here the CDR3 reads CATSRDRGTGRYGYTF. The CDR3 nucleotides read TGTGCCACCAGCAGAGATCGGGGGACAGGGAGATATGGCTACACCTTC.

This chain connects TRBV29-1 to TRBJ2-3, with 12 bases matching TRBD2. The CDR3 covers 15 residues. With V trimmed by 4 bases and J by 8 bases, 10 bases remained unmatched. Germline CDR1 and CDR2: SQVTM and ANQGSEA. The CDR3 sequence is CSVGPTSGGTGTQYF. The DNA of the CDR3 is TGCAGCGTTGGGCCTACTAGCGGGGGGACCGGTACGCAGTATTTT.

The chain is built from TRBV7-9 and TRBJ1-5; TRBD1 agrees at 9 bases. The germline V gene encodes CDR1 SEHNR and CDR2 FQNEAQ (reference sequence). This CDR3 is 13 amino acids long. V shed 7 bases and J 6 bases; nucleotides not matched to a gene: 4. The CDR3 DNA is TGTGCCAGCACGACAGGGGGTACTCAGCCCCAGCATTTT. Translated: CASTTGGTQPQHF.

The chain combines TRBV21-1 with TRBJ1-4; the DNA was not used to check the table's D call, TRBD1. TRBV21-1 is a known pseudogene. This CDR3 comprises 18 residues. The chain's CDR3 is CASSKALGQTATNEKLFF. Here the CDR3 DNA reads TGTGCCAGCAGCAAAGCGCTAGGACAGACTGCAACTAATGAAAAACTGTTTTTT.

This rearrangement joins TRBV2 to TRBJ2-5; possibly TRBD1 for D (7 bases). There are 15 residues in the CDR3. V shed 3 bases and J shed 5 bases, with 16 bases lying between them. In germline, CDR1 is SNHLY, CDR2 FYNNEI. The CDR3 is CASSDQGQTRETQYF. CDR3 DNA: TGTGCCAGCAGTGATCAGGGACAGACTAGGGAGACCCAGTACTTC.

The chain combines TRBV28 with TRBJ1-3; no firm D call. Germline CDR1 reads MDHEN; CDR2 reads SYDVKM. V gave up 6 bases and J gave up 0 bases, with 9 bases separating them. The CDR3 contains 14 residues. In DNA form, the CDR3 reads TGTGCCAGCAGATCATTACACTCTGGAAACACCATATATTTT. Encoded protein: CASRSLHSGNTIYF.

The chain is built from TRBV9 and TRBJ1-2, with D unclear. CDR1 and CDR2 (germline): SGDLS, YYNGEE. The V end was cut by 3 bases, the J end by 10 bases, with 7 bases between. CDR3 length: 10 amino acids. CDR3 DNA: TGTGCCAGCAGCGGGGAGGACTACACCTTC. Its protein product is CASSGEDYTF.

The genes are TRBV11-2 and TRBJ1-3; no clear D gene. This CDR3 is built from 12 residues. Trimming pared 5 bases from V and 7 bases from J, leaving 9 bases between. The germline gives CDR1 SGHAT, CDR2 FQNNGV. CDR3: CASSPLSNTIYF. The DNA for the CDR3 is TGTGCCAGCAGCCCCCTGTCGAACACCATATATTTT.

On this clone: A junction boundary mismatches the germline segment, possibly from a read error. This sample also contains other DNA sequences that code for the same CDR3. The V and J genes are TRBV27 and TRBJ2-1; TRBD1 matches 9 bases. The CDR3 length is 15 residues. Germline assignment: CDR1 MNHEY and CDR2 SMNVEV (reference sequence). The CDR3 DNA reads as TGTGCTAGCAGTTTCGGGACAGGGTACTACAATGAGCAGTTCTTC. Translation: CASSFGTGYYNEQFF.

The chain recombines TRBV5-1 with TRBJ2-1; TRBD2 agrees at 11 bases. CDR1 is SGHRS and CDR2 is YFSETQ in the germline V gene. The V gene end was trimmed by 4 bases and the J gene end by 15 bases; junction bases not matched to a gene: 12. The CDR3 totals 14 residues. The CDR3 is CASSTGVAGGPPFF. In DNA form, the CDR3 reads TGCGCCAGCAGCACCGGGGTAGCGGGGGGGCCCCCGTTCTTC.

This clone was seen more than once but under ten times. The chain uses TRBV19 and TRBJ1-4; unclear D gene. The CDR3 loop spans 15 amino acids. In germline, CDR1 is LNHDA, CDR2 SQIVND (reference sequence). V was clipped by 3 bases and J by 4 bases, with 12 bases between them. The CDR3 DNA is TGTGCCAGTAGTATCCGAGTCTCTGGTAATGAAAAACTGTTTTTT. It specifies CASSIRVSGNEKLFF.

CDR3 DNA sequence: TGTGCCAGCAGCTTGGGTGGAGGGGTCTCCGGGGAGCTGTTTTTT. Its translation is CASSLGGGVSGELFF. The chain combines TRBV7-8 with TRBJ2-2; D is possibly TRBD2 (6 bases). The ends were cut back, 3 bases at V and 6 bases at J, with 14 bases in the middle. The CDR3 length is 15 residues. Germline loops: CDR1 SGHVS, CDR2 FQNEAQ.

This chain uses TRBV18 with TRBJ1-1, with 9 bases identical to TRBD1. This CDR3 region has 16 residues. The junction had 9 bases not matched to a gene; V was cut back by 4 bases and J by 3 bases. Germline V lookup: CDR1 KGHSH, CDR2 LQKENI. The CDR3 DNA reads as TGTGCCAGCTCACAAAAAAGGGACAGGGTGGACACTGAAGCTTTCTTT. Translation gives CASSQKRDRVDTEAFF.

The rearrangement links TRBV5-6 to TRBJ1-1, with TRBD1 matching 8 bases. Germline-derived CDR1 and CDR2 are SGHDT and YYEEEE. The length of the CDR3 is 15 residues. J gave up 1 base and V 0 bases, and 2 bases lay outside the gene matches. This CDR3 is CASSLVGTGNTEAFF. Written as DNA, the CDR3 is TGTGCCAGCAGCTTGGTTGGGACAGGGAACACTGAAGCTTTCTTT.

The chain combines TRBV6-1 with TRBJ1-5; 10 bases match TRBD1. This CDR3 contains 18 residues. Germline lookup yields CDR1 MNHNS and CDR2 SASEGT. The trim removed 4 bases at V and 2 bases at J, leaving 11 bases unmatched. In DNA, the CDR3 is TGTGCCAGCAGTGGCTTTTCCGGGACAGGGGTAGGCAATCAGCCCCAGCATTTT. Translating it yields CASSGFSGTGVGNQPQHF.